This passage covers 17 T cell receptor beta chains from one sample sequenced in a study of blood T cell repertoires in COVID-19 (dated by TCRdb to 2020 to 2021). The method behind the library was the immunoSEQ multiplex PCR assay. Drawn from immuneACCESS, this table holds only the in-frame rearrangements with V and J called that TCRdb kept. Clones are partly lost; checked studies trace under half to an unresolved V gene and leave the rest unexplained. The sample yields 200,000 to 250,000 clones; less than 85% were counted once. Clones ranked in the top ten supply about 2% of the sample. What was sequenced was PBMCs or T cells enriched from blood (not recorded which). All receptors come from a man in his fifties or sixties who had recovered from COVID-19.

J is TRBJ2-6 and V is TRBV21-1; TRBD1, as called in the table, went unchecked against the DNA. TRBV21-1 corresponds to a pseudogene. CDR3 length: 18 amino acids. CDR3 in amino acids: CASSKGDREPSGANVLTF. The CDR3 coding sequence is TGTGCCAGCAGCAAAGGCGACAGGGAACCCTCTGGGGCCAACGTCCTGACTTTC.

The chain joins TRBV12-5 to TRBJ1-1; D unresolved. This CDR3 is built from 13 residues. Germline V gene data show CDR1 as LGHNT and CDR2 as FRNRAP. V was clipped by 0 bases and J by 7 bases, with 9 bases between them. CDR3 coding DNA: TGTGCTAGTGGTTTGGTAGGGAGGAGTGAAGCTTTCTTT. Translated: CASGLVGRSEAFF. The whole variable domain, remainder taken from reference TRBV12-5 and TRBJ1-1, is DARVTQTPRHKVTEMGQEVTMRCQPILGHNTVFWYRQTMMQGLELLAYFRNRAPLDDSGMPKDRFSAEMPDATLATLKIQPSEPRDSAVYFCASGLVGRSEAFFGQGTRLTVV.

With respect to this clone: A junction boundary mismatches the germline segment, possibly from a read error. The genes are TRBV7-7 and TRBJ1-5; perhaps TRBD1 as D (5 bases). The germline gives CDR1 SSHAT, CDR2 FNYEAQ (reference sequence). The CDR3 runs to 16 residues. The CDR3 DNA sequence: TGTGCTAGCAGCCCACGCCAGGGATATAGCAATCAGCCCCAGCATTTT. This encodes CASSPRQGYSNQPQHF.

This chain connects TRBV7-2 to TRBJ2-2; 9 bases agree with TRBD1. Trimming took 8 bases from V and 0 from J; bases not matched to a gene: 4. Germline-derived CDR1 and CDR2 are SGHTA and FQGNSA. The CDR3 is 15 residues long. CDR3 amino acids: CASGRQGANTGELFF. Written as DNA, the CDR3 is TGTGCCAGCGGACGACAGGGGGCGAACACCGGGGAGCTGTTTTTT.

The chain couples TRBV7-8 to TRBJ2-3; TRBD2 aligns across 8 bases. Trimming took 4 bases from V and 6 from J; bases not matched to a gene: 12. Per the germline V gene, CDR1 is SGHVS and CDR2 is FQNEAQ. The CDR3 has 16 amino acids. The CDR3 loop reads CASSSPRGAGDDTQYF. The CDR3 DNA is TGTGCCAGCAGCTCTCCCAGAGGAGCGGGGGACGATACGCAGTATTTT.

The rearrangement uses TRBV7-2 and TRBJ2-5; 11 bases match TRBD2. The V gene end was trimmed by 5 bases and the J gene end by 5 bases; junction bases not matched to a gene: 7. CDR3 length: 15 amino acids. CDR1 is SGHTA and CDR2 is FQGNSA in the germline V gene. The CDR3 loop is CASSLTSGAGETQYF. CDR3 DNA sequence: TGTGCCAGCAGCCTGACTAGCGGGGCAGGGGAGACCCAGTACTTC. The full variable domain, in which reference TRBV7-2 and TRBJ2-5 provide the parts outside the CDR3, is GAGVSQSPSNKVTEKGKDVELRCDPISGHTALYWYRQSLGQGLEFLIYFQGNSAPDKSGLPSDRFSAERTGGSVSTLTIQRTQQEDSAVYLCASSLTSGAGETQYFGPGTRLLVL.

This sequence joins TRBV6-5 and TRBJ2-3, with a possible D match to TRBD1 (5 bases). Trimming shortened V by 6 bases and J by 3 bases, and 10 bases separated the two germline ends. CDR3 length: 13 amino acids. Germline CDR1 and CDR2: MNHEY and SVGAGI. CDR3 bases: TGTGCCAGCAGGGGAAGGGGAACAGATACGCAGTATTTT. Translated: CASRGRGTDTQYF.

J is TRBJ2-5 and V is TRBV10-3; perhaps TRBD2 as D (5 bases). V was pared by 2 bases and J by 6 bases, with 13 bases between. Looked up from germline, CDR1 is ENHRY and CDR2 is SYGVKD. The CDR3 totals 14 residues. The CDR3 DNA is TGTGCCATCAGTGAGATAAGGGAGCGGCAGACCCAGTACTTC. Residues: CAISEIRERQTQYF.

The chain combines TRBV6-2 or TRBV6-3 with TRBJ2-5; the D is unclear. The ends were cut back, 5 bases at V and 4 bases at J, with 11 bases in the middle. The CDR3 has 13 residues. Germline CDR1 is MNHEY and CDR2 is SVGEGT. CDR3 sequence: CASSKLNGETQYF. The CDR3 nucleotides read TGTGCCAGCAGTAAACTGAACGGAGAGACCCAGTACTTC.

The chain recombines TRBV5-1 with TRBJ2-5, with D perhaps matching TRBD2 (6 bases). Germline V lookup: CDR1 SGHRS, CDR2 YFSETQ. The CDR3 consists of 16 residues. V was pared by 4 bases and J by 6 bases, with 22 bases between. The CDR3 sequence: CASSVGGGAVGQTQYF. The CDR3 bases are TGCGCCAGCAGCGTCGGAGGCGGGGCGGTTGGTCAGACCCAGTACTTC.

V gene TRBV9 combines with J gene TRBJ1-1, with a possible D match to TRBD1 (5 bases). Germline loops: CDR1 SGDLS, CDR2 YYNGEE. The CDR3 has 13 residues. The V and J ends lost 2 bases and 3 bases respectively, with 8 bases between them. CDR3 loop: CASSVEGDTEAFF. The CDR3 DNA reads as TGTGCCAGCAGCGTCGAAGGGGACACTGAAGCTTTCTTT.

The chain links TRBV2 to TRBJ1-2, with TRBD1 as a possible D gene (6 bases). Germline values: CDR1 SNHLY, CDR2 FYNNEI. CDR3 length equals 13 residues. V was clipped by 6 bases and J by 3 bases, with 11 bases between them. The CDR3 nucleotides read TGTGCCAGCAGCAGGGACAACTACTATGGCTACACCTTC. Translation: CASSRDNYYGYTF.

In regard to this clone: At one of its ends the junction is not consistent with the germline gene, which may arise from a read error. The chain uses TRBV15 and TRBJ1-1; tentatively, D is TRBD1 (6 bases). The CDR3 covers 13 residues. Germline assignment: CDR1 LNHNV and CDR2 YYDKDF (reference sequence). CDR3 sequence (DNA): TGTGCCACCAGCGGAGAGAGACAGGATGAAGCTTTCTTT. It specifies CATSGERQDEAFF.

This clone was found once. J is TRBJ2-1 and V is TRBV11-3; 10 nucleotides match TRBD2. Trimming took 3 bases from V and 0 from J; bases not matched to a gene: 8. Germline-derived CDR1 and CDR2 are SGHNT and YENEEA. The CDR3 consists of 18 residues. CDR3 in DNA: TGTGCCAGCAGCTTTTTAGCGGGGGGAGGTATCTCCTACAATGAGCAGTTCTTC. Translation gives CASSFLAGGGISYNEQFF.

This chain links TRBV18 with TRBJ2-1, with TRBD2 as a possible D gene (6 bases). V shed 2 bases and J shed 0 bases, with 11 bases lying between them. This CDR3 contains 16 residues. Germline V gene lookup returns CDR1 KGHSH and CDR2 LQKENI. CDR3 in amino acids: CASSPSGLRSYNEQFF. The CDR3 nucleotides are TGTGCCAGCTCACCAAGCGGGCTACGCTCCTACAATGAGCAGTTCTTC.

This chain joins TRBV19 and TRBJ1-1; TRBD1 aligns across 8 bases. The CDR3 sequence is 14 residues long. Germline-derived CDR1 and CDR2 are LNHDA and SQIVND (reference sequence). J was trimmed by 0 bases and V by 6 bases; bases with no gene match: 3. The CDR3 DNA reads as TGTGCCAGTAGCGAACAGGGGGTGAACACTGAAGCTTTCTTT. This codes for CASSEQGVNTEAFF.

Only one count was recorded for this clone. The CDR3 region has the DNA TGTGCCAGCAGCTCCTACTACGAGCAGTACTTC. Its translation is CASSSYYEQYF. The J gene is TRBJ2-7, the V gene TRBV7-2; no firm D call. The ends were cut back, 4 bases at V and 3 bases at J, with 4 bases in the middle. The V gene's germline CDR1 is SGHTA and CDR2 FQGNSA. The CDR3 has 11 residues.